What follows describes a single T cell receptor beta chain. Its antigen remains unknown. UMIs incorporating a 6-nucleotide sample barcode were appended by means of template switching. TCRdb processed the 5' RACE reads again and assigns one entry to each CDR3 protein, with no DNA. The listing contains roughly 300,000 distinct CDR3 sequences. This sample was taken from a study of monozygotic twins with inflammatory bowel disease. Study observations and caveats: Clonotypes shared with others were fewer in IBD patients than in healthy twins, especially with disease activity.

Researchers isolated total RNA from whole blood without sorting T cells. The CDR3 has 15 residues. CDR1 and CDR2 from the germline V gene are SGHRS and YFSETQ. Sequencing was performed on blood. The chain couples TRBV5-1 to TRBJ1-6; TCRdb's assignment of TRBD1 cannot be checked, as there is no DNA. This receptor was taken from a human donor with ulcerative colitis or Crohn's disease, or a healthy co-twin of an affected twin (not recorded which). The CDR3 protein is CASSSGREIISPLHF. The full variable domain, in which reference TRBV5-1 and TRBJ1-6 provide the parts outside the CDR3, is KAGVTQTPRYLIKTRGQQVTLSCSPISGHRSVSWYQQTPGQGLQFLFEYFSETQRNKGNFPGRFSGRQFSNSRSEMNVSTLELGDSALYLCASSSGREIISPLHFGNGTRLTVT.